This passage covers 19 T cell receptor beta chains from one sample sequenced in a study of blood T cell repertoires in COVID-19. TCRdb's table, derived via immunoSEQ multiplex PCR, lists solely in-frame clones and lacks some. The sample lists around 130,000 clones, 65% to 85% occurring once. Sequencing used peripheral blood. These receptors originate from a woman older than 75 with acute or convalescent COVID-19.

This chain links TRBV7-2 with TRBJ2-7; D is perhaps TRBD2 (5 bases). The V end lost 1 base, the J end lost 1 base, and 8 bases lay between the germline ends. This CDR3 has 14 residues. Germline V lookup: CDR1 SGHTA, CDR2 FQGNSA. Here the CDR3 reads CASSLVSGSYEQYF. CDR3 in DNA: TGTGCCAGCAGCTTAGTATCGGGGTCCTACGAGCAGTACTTC.

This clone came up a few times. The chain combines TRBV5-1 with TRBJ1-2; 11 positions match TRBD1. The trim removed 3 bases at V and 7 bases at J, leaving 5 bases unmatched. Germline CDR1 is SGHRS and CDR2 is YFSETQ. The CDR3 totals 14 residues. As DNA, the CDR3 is TGCGCCAGCAGCTGGACAGGGGGCAGTGGTGGCTACACCTTC. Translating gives CASSWTGGSGGYTF.

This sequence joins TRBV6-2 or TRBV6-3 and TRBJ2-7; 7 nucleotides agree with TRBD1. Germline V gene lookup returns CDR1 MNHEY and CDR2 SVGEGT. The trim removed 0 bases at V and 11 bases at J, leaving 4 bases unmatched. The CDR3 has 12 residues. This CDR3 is CASSYSEDRKYF. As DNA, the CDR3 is TGTGCCAGCAGTTACTCAGAGGACAGGAAGTACTTC.

The CDR3 region is CASSLRREGRNEQFF. In DNA form, the CDR3 reads TGTGCCAGCAGCTTACGGCGTGAAGGGAGGAATGAGCAGTTCTTC. This chain joins TRBV7-6 and TRBJ2-1, with D possibly TRBD2 on 6 matching bases. Germline lookup yields CDR1 SGHVS and CDR2 FNYEAQ. V lost 2 bases, J lost 7 bases, and 15 bases lay in between. The CDR3 has 15 amino acids. Using reference TRBV7-6 and TRBJ2-1 for the parts outside the CDR3, the full variable domain is GAGVSQSPRYKVTKRGQDVALRCDPISGHVSLYWYRQALGQGPEFLTYFNYEAQQDKSGLPNDRFSAERPEGSISTLTIQRTEQRDSAMYRCASSLRREGRNEQFFGPGTRLTVL.

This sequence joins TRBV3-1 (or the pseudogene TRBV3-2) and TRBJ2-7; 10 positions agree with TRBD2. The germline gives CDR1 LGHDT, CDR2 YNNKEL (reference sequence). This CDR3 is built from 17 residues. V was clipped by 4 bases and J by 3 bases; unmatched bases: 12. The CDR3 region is CASSRYQGTSVNYEQYF. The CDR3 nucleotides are TGTGCCAGCAGCCGTTATCAGGGGACTAGCGTGAACTACGAGCAGTACTTC.

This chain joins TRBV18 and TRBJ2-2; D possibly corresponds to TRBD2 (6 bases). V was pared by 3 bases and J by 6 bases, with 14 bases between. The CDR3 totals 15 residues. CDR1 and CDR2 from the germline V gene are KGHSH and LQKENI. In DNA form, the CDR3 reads TGTGCCAGCTCACCGCGGACTACCTTGGCCGGGGAGCTGTTTTTT. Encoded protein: CASSPRTTLAGELFF.

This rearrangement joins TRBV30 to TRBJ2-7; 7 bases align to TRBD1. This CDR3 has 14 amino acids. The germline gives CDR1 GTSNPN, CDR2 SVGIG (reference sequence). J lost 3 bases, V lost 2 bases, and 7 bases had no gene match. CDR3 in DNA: TGTGCCTGGAGTTTAACAGGGGTGGTCTACGAGCAGTACTTC. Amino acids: CAWSLTGVVYEQYF.

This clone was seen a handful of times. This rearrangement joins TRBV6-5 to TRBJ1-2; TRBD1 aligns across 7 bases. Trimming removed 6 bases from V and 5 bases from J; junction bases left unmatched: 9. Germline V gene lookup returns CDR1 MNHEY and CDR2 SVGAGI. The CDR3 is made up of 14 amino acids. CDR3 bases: TGTGCCAGCAGGGGAGAGGGGGCTGGGTATGGCTACACCTTC. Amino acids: CASRGEGAGYGYTF.

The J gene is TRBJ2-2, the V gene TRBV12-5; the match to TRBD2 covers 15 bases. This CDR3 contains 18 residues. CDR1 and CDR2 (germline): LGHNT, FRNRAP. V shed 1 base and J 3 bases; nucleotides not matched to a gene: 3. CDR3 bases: TGTGCTAGTGGTTTGGCCGGACTAGCGGGAGGGTACACCGGGGAGCTGTTTTTT. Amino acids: CASGLAGLAGGYTGELFF.

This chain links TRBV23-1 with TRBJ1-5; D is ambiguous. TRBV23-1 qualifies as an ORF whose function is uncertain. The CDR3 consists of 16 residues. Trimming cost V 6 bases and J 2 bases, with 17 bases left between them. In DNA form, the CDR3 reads TGCGCCAGCAGGCGCCGACTTCAGTTTTGCAATCAGCCCCAGCATTTT. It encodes CASRRRLQFCNQPQHF.

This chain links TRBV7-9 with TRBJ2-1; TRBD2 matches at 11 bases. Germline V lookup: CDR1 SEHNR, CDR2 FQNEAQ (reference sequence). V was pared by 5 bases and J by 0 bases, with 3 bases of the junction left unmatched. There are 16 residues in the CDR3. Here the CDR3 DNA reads TGTGCCAGCAGCGGCCTAGCGGGGGGCTCCTACAATGAGCAGTTCTTC. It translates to CASSGLAGGSYNEQFF.

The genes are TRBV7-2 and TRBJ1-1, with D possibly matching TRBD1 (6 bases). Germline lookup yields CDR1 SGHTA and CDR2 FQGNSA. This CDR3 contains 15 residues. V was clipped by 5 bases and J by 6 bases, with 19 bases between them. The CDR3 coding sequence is TGTGCCAGCAGCCGCCGACTACAGGGTGGGGCTGAAGCTTTCTTT. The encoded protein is CASSRRLQGGAEAFF.

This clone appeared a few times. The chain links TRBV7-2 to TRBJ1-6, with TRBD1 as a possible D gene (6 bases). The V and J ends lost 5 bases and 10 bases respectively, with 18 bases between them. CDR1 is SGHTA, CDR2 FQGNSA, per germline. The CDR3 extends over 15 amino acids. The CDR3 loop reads CASSGDRTGRSPLHF. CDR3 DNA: TGTGCCAGCAGCGGGGACCGAACAGGGCGATCACCCCTCCACTTT.

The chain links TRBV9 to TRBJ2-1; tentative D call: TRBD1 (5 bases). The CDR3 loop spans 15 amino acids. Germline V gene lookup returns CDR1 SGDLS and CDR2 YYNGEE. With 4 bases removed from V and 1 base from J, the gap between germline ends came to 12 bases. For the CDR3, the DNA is TGTGCCAGCAGCCAGGACCAGGGTTCCTACAATGAGCAGTTCTTC. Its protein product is CASSQDQGSYNEQFF.

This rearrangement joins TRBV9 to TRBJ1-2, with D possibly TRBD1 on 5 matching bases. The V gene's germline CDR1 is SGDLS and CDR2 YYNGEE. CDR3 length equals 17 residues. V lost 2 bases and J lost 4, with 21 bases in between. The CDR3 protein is CASSVGRAEISGYGYTF. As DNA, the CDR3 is TGTGCCAGCAGCGTGGGCAGGGCGGAGATTTCGGGCTATGGCTACACCTTC.

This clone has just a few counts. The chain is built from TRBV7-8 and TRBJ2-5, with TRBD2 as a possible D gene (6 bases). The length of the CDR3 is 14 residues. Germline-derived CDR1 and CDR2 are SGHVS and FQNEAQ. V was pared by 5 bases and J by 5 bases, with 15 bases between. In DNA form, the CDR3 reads TGTGCCAGCAGCCCCAGGGTAGCGGTGGAGACCCAGTACTTC. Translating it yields CASSPRVAVETQYF.

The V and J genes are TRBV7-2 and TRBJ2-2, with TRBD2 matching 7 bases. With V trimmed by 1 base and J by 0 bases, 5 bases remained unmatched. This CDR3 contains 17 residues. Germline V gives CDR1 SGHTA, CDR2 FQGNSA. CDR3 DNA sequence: TGTGCCAGCAGCTTAGGGGGAGGGCCGTCGAACACCGGGGAGCTGTTTTTT. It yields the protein CASSLGGGPSNTGELFF. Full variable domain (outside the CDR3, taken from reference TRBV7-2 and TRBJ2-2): GAGVSQSPSNKVTEKGKDVELRCDPISGHTALYWYRQSLGQGLEFLIYFQGNSAPDKSGLPSDRFSAERTGGSVSTLTIQRTQQEDSAVYLCASSLGGGPSNTGELFFGEGSRLTVL.

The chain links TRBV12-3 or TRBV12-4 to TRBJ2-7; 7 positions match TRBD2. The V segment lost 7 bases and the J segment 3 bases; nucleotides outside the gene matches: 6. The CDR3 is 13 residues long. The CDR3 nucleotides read TGTGCCAGCACCCAGCGGGACCACTACGAGCAGTACTTC. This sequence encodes CASTQRDHYEQYF.

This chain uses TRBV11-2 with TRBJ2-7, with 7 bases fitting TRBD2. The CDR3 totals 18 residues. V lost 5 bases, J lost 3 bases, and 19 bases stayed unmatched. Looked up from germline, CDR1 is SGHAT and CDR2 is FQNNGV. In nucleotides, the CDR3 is TGTGCCAGCAGCCCCCGTTACCGACTAGCAGCCGGGAGCTACGAGCAGTACTTC. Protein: CASSPRYRLAAGSYEQYF.